This TCR beta chain appears in the sequencing data of a study of cytomegalovirus exposure and HLA in healthy donors. General observations from the study: In a later analysis, TCR association rates varied by HLA locus: DRB1 most, HLA-C fewest. In an earlier analysis, most TCR beta V segments were productive about 87% or about 30% of the time. Analysis performed later showed TCR beta chains linked to HLA being more clonally expanded than equally common others.

PCR involved 60 Vbeta and 13 Jbeta primers. The method was immunoSEQ multiplex PCR; TCRdb's version includes in-frame clones alone and lacks a portion of them. This table has 100,000 to 150,000 clones, roughly 80% appearing once. This clone was counted between two and nine times. Its specificity is not known. This CDR3 has 14 amino acids. The germline V gene has CDR1 LNHNV and CDR2 YYDKDF (reference sequence). Trimming shortened V by 7 bases and J by 2 bases, and 15 bases separated the two germline ends. The origin of this receptor is a male donor in good health and CMV-seropositive. The chain carries TRBV15 and TRBJ2-7, with D perhaps matching TRBD1 (6 bases). The sample comprised PBMCs. This CDR3 reads CATTPSTGPYEQYF. CDR3 nucleotides: TGTGCCACCACCCCGTCAACAGGGCCCTACGAGCAGTACTTC.